This is a list of T cell receptor beta chains from one sample in a study of T cell repertoires in cytomegalovirus infection. TCRdb recomputed calls from the reads with MiXCR, one row per CDR3 protein. The sample consists of hundreds of thousands of distinct CDR3 sequences, more than 20% of them appearing once. The specimen sequenced was CD8+ T cells from PBMCs. These TCRs come from a human donor in good health (CMV status not recorded). Some clones in this sample may be carry-over from other donors' samples. Each CDR3 is given with its conserved first and last residue. D genes are given only for firm matches. Some rows have no size entry. The others give once, few or many, or a class for an expanded clone.

>TRBD1|TRBV18|TRBJ2-1|once
CASSLGTGVFEQFF
TGTGCCAGCTCACTTGGGACAGGGGTTTTCGAGCAGTTCTTC
>TRBD2|TRBV7-2|TRBJ2-1|many
CASRGFRRGGTYNEQFF
TGTGCCAGCCGGGGGTTTCGGCGGGGGGGGACCTACAATGAGCAGTTCTTC
>TRBD1|TRBV19|TRBJ2-1|many
CASSIQGDEQFF
TGTGCCAGTAGTATACAGGGGGATGAGCAGTTCTTC
>.|TRBV6-6|TRBJ1-2|.
CATLGGANYGYTF
TGTGCCACCCTAGGGGGGGCTAACTATGGCTACACCTTC
>TRBD2|TRBV4-3|TRBJ2-3|.
CASSQLLAGRVDTQYF
TGCGCCAGCAGCCAACTACTAGCGGGGAGGGTAGATACGCAGTATTTT
>.|TRBV29-1|TRBJ2-2|few
CSVEPHTGELFF
TGCAGCGTTGAACCTCACACCGGGGAGCTGTTTTTT
>.|TRBV2|TRBJ2-3|.
CASSPIWGDTDTQYF
TGTGCCAGCAGTCCTATTTGGGGAGACACAGATACGCAGTATTTT
>.|TRBV12-3/TRBV12-4|TRBJ1-1|.
CASSPGPYTEAFF
TGTGCCAGCAGCCCAGGGCCTTACACTGAAGCTTTCTTT
>TRBD2|TRBV28|TRBJ2-5|.
CASAWRAGGIQETQYF
TGTGCCAGCGCCTGGCGGGCGGGGGGGATCCAAGAGACCCAGTACTTC
>.|TRBV6-4|TRBJ1-2|few
CASSVGRDYGYTF
TGTGCCAGCAGTGTTGGCAGGGACTATGGCTACACCTTC
>.|TRBV5-5|TRBJ2-3|few
CASSLAARVVDTQYF
TGTGCCAGCAGCTTGGCCGCCAGGGTTGTAGATACGCAGTATTTT
>TRBD1|TRBV19|TRBJ1-1|few
CASSVDRVKGNTEAFF
TGTGCCAGTAGTGTGGACAGGGTCAAAGGAAACACTGAAGCTTTCTTT
>TRBD2|TRBV7-9|TRBJ2-1|few
CASSPGTSAYNEQFF
TGTGCCAGCAGCCCAGGGACTAGCGCCTACAATGAGCAGTTCTTC
>TRBD1|TRBV7-2|TRBJ2-7|many
CASSLDRGKYEQYF
TGTGCCAGCAGCTTGGACAGGGGCAAATACGAGCAGTACTTC
>TRBD1|TRBV11-2|TRBJ2-5|.
CASSLDFPNRGREETQYF
TGTGCCAGCAGCTTAGATTTCCCCAACAGGGGTCGGGAAGAGACCCAGTACTTC
>TRBD2|TRBV7-3|TRBJ2-1|.
CASSYSGGARDEQFF
TGTGCCAGCAGCTATAGCGGGGGGGCCAGGGATGAGCAGTTCTTC
>.|TRBV5-1|TRBJ2-7|.
CASSLRRSSYEQYF
TGCGCCAGCAGCTTGCGCAGGAGCTCCTACGAGCAGTACTTC
>TRBD2|TRBV5-1|TRBJ2-5|few
CASSLELAVQETQYF
TGCGCCAGCAGCTTGGAGCTAGCGGTCCAAGAGACCCAGTACTTC
>TRBD2|TRBV6-5|TRBJ2-3|many
CASSYTSGGREYF
TGTGCCAGCAGTTACACTAGCGGGGGGCGGGAATATTTT
>.|TRBV27|TRBJ1-1|.
CASSLSRGLNTGAFF
TGTGCCAGCAGTTTATCTCGGGGGCTGAACACTGGAGCTTTCTTT
>.|TRBV12-3/TRBV12-4|TRBJ2-3|few
CASTDLTAAITDTQYF
TGTGCCAGCACCGATCTCACAGCGGCCATCACAGATACGCAGTATTTT
>TRBD2|TRBV6-6|TRBJ2-1|.
CASWRGGRDEQFF
TGTGCCAGCTGGCGGGGGGGCAGGGATGAGCAGTTCTTC
>.|TRBV29-1|TRBJ2-2|.
CSVRKVGTGELFF
TGCAGCGTTAGGAAGGTTGGCACCGGGGAGCTGTTTTTT
>.|TRBV7-3|TRBJ2-4|.
CASSITGQLSDIQYF
TGTGCCAGCAGCATTACCGGGCAGTTGTCGGACATTCAGTACTTC
>.|TRBV7-2|TRBJ2-6|.
CASCPPGTNVLTF
TGTGCCAGCTGCCCCCCCGGGACCAACGTCCTGACTTTC
>.|TRBV7-9|TRBJ2-6|.
CASHKPGANVLTF
TGTGCCAGCCACAAACCTGGGGCCAACGTCCTGACTTTC